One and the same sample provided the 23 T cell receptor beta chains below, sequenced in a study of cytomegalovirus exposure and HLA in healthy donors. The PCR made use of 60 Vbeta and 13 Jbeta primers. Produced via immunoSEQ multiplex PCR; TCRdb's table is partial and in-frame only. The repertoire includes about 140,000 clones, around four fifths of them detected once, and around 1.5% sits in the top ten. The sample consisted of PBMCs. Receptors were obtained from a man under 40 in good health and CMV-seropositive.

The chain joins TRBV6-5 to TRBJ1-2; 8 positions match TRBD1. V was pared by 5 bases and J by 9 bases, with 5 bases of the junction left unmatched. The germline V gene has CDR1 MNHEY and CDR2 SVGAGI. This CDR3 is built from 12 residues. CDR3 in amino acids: CASSPRTGSYTF. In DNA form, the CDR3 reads TGTGCCAGCAGTCCACGGACAGGGAGCTACACCTTC.

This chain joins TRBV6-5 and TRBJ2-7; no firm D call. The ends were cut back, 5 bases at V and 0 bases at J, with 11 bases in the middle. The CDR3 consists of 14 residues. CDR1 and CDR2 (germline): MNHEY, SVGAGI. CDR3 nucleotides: TGTGCCAGCAGTCTGAACGGTAACTCCTACGAGCAGTACTTC. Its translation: CASSLNGNSYEQYF.

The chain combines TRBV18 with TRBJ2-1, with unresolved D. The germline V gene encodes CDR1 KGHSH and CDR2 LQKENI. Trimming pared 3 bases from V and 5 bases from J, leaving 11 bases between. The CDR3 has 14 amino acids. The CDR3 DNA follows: TGTGCCAGCTCACCTTCGAGGCACAACAATGAGCAGTTCTTC. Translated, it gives CASSPSRHNNEQFF.

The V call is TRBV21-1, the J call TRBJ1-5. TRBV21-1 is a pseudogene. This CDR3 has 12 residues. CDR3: CASSKGGGPQHF. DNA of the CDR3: TGTGCCAGCAGCAAAGGGGGGGGGCCCCAGCATTTT.

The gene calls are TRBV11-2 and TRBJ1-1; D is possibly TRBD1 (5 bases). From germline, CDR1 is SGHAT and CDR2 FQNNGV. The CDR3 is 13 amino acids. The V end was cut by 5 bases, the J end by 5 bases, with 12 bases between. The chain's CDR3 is CASSPWGQTEAFF. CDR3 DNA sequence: TGTGCCAGCAGCCCCTGGGGCCAGACTGAAGCTTTCTTT.

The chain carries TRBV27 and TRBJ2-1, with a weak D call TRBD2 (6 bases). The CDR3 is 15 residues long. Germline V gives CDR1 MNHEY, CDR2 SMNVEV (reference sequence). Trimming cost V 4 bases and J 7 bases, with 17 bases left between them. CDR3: CASSSNGGGGNEQFF. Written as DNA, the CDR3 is TGTGCCAGCAGTTCCAATGGGGGAGGAGGGAATGAGCAGTTCTTC.

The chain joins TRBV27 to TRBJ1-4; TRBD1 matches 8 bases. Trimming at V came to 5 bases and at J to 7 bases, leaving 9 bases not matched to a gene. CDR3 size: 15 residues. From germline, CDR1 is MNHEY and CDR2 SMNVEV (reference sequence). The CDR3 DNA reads TGTGCCAGCAGTCTGTACCGGGACAGGACTGAAAAACTGTTTTTT. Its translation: CASSLYRDRTEKLFF.

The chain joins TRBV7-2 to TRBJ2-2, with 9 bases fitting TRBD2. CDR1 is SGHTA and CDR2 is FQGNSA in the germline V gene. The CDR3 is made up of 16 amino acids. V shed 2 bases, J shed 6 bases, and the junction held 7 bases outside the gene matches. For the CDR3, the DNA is TGTGCCAGCAGCTTACTAGCGGGATTTGGCCCCGGGGAGCTGTTTTTT. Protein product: CASSLLAGFGPGELFF.

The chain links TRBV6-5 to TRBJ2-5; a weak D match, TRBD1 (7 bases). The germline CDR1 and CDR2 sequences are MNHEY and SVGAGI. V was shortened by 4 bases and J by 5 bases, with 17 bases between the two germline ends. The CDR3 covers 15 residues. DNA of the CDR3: TGTGCCAGCAGTTCGCGGGACAGCACGTGGGAGACCCAGTACTTC. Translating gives CASSSRDSTWETQYF.

The CDR3 DNA reads TGTGCCAGCAGTGCCTTCTTAGCCCGAGATACGCAGTATTTT. It specifies CASSAFLARDTQYF. This chain links TRBV2 with TRBJ2-3; D call uncertain. V dropped 4 bases and J dropped 5 bases, with 13 bases sitting between them. Germline V CDR1 and CDR2: SNHLY, FYNNEI. The CDR3 runs 14 residues.

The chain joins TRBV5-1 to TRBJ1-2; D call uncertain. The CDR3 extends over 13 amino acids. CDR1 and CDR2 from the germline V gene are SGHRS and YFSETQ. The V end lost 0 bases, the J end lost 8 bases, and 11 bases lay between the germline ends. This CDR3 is CASSLVGEGGYTF. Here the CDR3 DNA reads TGCGCCAGCAGCTTGGTCGGGGAAGGCGGCTACACCTTC.

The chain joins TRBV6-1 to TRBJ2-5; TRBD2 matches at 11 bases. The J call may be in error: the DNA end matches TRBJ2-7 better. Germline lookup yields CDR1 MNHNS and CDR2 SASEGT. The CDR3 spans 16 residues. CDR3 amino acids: CASSEEKASGRNEQYF. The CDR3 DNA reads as TGTGCCAGCAGTGAAGAGAAGGCTAGCGGGAGGAACGAGCAGTACTTC.

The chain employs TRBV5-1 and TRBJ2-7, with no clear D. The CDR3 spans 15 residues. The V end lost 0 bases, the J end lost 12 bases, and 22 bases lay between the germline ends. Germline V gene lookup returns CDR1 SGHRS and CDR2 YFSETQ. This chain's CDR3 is CASSLGPVSIADWYF. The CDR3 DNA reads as TGCGCCAGCAGCTTGGGGCCTGTTAGCATCGCCGATTGGTACTTC.

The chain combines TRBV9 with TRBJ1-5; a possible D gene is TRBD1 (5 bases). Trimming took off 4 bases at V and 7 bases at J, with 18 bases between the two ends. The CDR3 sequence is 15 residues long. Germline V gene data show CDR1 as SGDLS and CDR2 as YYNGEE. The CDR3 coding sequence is TGTGCCAGCAGCAGGGGACGGGAGGGCGGCCAGCCCCAGCATTTT. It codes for CASSRGREGGQPQHF.

Here the CDR3 reads CASSLEGSQSYEQYF. The CDR3, as DNA: TGTGCCAGCAGCTTAGAAGGGAGTCAGTCTTACGAGCAGTACTTC. The genes are TRBV7-9 and TRBJ2-7; a possible D gene is TRBD2 (5 bases). The V gene lost 1 base and the J gene lost 4 bases, with 14 bases spanning the gap. The germline gives CDR1 SEHNR, CDR2 FQNEAQ (reference sequence). This CDR3 contains 15 residues.

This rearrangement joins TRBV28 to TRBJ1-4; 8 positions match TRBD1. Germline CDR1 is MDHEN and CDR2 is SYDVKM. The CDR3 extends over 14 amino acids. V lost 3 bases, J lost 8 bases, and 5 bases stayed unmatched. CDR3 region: CASSFGRGLEKLFF. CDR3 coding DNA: TGTGCCAGCAGTTTCGGCAGGGGGCTCGAAAAACTGTTTTTT. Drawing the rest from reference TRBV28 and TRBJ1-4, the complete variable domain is DVKVTQSSRYLVKRTGEKVFLECVQDMDHENMFWYRQDPGLGLRLIYFSYDVKMKEKGDIPEGYSVSREKKERFSLILESASTNQTSMYLCASSFGRGLEKLFFGSGTQLSVL.

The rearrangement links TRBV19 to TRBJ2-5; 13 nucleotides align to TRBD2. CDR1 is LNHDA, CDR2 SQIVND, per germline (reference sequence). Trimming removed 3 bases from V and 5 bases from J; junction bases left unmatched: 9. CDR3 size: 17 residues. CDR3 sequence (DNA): TGTGCCAGTAGTATGCGGACCGGGACTAGCGGGATTGAGACCCAGTACTTC. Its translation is CASSMRTGTSGIETQYF.

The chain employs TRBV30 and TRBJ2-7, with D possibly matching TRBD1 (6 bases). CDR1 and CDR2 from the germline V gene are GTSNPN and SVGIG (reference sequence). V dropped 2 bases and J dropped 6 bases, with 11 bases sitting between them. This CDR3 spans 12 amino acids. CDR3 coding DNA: TGTGCCTGGAGTCCGACAGGATCCGAGCAGTACTTC. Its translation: CAWSPTGSEQYF.

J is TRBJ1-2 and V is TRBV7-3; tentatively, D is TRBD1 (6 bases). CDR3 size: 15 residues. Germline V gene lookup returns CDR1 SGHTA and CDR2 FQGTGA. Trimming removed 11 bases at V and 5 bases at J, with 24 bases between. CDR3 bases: TGTGCCCCCTGCCACACCCCGGACAGAGAGTATGGCTACACCTTC. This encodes CAPCHTPDREYGYTF. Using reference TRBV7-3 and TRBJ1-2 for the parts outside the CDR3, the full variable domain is GAGVSQTPSNKVTEKGKYVELRCDPISGHTALYWYRQSLGQGPEFLIYFQGTGAADDSGLPNDRFFAVRPEGSVSTLKIQRTERGDSAVYLCAPCHTPDREYGYTFGSGTRLTVV.

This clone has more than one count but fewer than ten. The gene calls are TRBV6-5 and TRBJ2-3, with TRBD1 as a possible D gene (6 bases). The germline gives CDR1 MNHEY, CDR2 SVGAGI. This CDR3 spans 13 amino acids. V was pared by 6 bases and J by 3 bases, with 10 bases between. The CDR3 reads CASRDSKTDTQYF. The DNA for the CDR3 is TGTGCCAGCAGGGACAGCAAGACAGATACGCAGTATTTT.

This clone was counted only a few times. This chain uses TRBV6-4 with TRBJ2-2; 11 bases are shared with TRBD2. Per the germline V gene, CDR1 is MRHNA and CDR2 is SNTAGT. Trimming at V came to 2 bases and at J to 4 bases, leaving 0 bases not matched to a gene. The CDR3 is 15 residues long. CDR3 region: CASSDTSGSTGELFF. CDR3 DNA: TGTGCCAGCAGTGACACTAGCGGGAGCACCGGGGAGCTGTTTTTT.

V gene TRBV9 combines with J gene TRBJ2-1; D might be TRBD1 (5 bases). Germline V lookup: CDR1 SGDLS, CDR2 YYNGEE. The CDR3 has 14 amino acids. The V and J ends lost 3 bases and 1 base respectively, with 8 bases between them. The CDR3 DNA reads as TGTGCCAGCAGCGGGGGCCAATCCTACAATGAGCAGTTCTTC. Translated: CASSGGQSYNEQFF.

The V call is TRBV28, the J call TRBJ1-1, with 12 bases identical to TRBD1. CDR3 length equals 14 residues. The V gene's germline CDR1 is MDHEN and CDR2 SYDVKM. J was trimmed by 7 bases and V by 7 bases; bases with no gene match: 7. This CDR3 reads CASNPGQGAGEAFF. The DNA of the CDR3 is TGTGCCAGCAATCCGGGACAGGGGGCTGGTGAAGCTTTCTTT.